A selection of T cell receptor beta chains follows, all from one sample in a study of cytomegalovirus exposure and HLA in healthy donors. Sequencing used immunoSEQ multiplex PCR; TCRdb keeps in-frame clones, though not all of them. The sample contains 95,000 to 150,000 clones, roughly a tenth of which appear only once. Source material: PBMCs. The receptors were sampled from a woman aged 18-29 years in good health and CMV-seropositive. Both conserved end residues are part of each CDR3. D genes are given only for firm matches. Clone size is shown for a subset of rows, as once, few, many or a class of expanded clone.

clone size	V gene	CDR3 length	D gene	J gene	CDR3 protein	CDR3 DNA
few	TRBV27	17	TRBD2	TRBJ2-3	CASGWTSGPGSTDTQYF	TGTGCCAGCGGTTGGACTAGCGGGCCCGGTTCCACAGATACGCAGTATTTT
few	TRBV4-1	14	TRBD1	TRBJ2-7	CASSFRDRAYEQYF	TGCGCCAGCAGCTTCCGGGACAGGGCCTACGAGCAGTACTTC
few	TRBV5-1	15	.	TRBJ2-3	CASSLEQGGTDTQYF	TGCGCCAGCAGCTTGGAGCAGGGAGGAACAGATACGCAGTATTTT
few	TRBV7-9	14	TRBD2	TRBJ2-1	CASSLELAGDEQFF	TGTGCCAGCAGCTTAGAACTAGCGGGAGACGAGCAGTTCTTC
few	TRBV7-2	14	TRBD2	TRBJ2-1	CASSLGGIGGRAFF	TGTGCCAGCAGCTTAGGAGGAATCGGCGGGAGGGCCTTCTTC
few	TRBV5-4	15	TRBD2	TRBJ2-2	CASSPSGRASGELFF	TGTGCCAGCAGCCCCAGCGGGAGGGCATCCGGGGAGCTGTTTTTT
few	TRBV5-4	14	.	TRBJ2-6	CASSGGSGANVLTF	TGTGCCAGCAGCGGCGGATCGGGGGCCAACGTCCTGACTTTC
few	TRBV4-2	13	.	TRBJ1-2	CASSQGSGYGYTF	TGTGCCAGCAGCCAAGGATCGGGCTATGGCTACACCTTC
few	TRBV30	15	TRBD1	TRBJ1-1	CAWTNYPGQGDAAFF	TGTGCCTGGACCAATTACCCGGGACAGGGGGACGCAGCTTTCTTT
few	TRBV7-9	14	.	TRBJ1-4	CASSVSSTNEKLFF	TGTGCCAGCAGCGTCTCTTCAACTAATGAAAAACTGTTTTTT
few	TRBV6-1	16	TRBD1	TRBJ2-7	CASSDKPGQGANEQYF	TGTGCCAGCAGTGACAAGCCGGGACAGGGGGCGAACGAGCAGTACTTC
few	TRBV7-3	15	TRBD2	TRBJ2-3	CASSLNAGGTDTQYF	TGTGCCAGCAGCTTAAATGCGGGAGGCACAGATACGCAGTATTTT
.	TRBV18	14	TRBD1	TRBJ1-1	CASSPGQGNTEAFF	TGTGCCAGCTCACCGGGACAGGGGAACACTGAAGCTTTCTTT
.	TRBV7-9	12	.	TRBJ1-1	CAGGGLSTEAFF	TGTGCCGGCGGAGGATTGAGCACTGAAGCTTTCTTT
few	TRBV5-1	15	.	TRBJ2-1	CASSLTGNTYNEQFF	TGCGCCAGCAGCCTGACAGGAAACACCTACAATGAGCAGTTCTTC
.	TRBV5-1	14	.	TRBJ1-1	CASSPTVLNTEAFF	TGCGCCAGCAGCCCCACTGTCTTGAACACTGAAGCTTTCTTT
few	TRBV7-2	17	TRBD1	TRBJ1-5	CASSFVETGFSNQPQHF	TGTGCCAGCAGCTTTGTCGAGACAGGGTTTAGCAATCAGCCCCAGCATTTT
.	TRBV11-2	16	TRBD2	TRBJ2-2	CASSSTSGKNTGELFF	TGTGCCAGCAGCTCCACTAGCGGGAAGAACACCGGGGAGCTGTTTTTT
few	TRBV5-5	14	TRBD1	TRBJ2-5	CASSSGTGQETQYF	TGTGCCAGCAGCTCCGGGACAGGGCAGGAGACCCAGTACTTC
.	TRBV9	17	TRBD2	TRBJ2-3	CASSPETSGRFSDTQYF	TGTGCCAGCAGCCCGGAAACTAGCGGGAGGTTCTCGGATACGCAGTATTTT
.	TRBV10-3	15	TRBD2	TRBJ2-7	CAITSGTSGFYEQYF	TGTGCCATCACTTCCGGGACTAGCGGATTCTACGAGCAGTACTTC
few	TRBV4-1	15	TRBD1	TRBJ1-2	CASTLDREVKYGYTF	TGCGCCAGCACCTTAGACAGGGAGGTTAAATATGGCTACACCTTC
few	TRBV4-1	15	TRBD1	TRBJ2-2	CASSQADRDTGELFF	TGCGCCAGCAGCCAAGCTGACAGGGACACCGGGGAGCTGTTTTTT
.	TRBV15	17	.	TRBJ1-5	CATSRYRAPEGNQPQHF	TGTGCCACCAGCAGATACCGGGCCCCGGAGGGGAATCAGCCCCAGCATTTT